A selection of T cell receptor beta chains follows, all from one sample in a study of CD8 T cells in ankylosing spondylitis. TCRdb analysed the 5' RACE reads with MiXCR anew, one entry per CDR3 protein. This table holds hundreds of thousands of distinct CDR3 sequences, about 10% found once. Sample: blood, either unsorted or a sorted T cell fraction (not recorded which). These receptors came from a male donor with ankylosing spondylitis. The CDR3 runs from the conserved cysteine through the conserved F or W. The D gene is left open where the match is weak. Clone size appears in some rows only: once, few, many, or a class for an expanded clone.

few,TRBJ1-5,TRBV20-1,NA,CSARPSRSNQPQHF,TGCAGTGCTAGACCCTCCCGGAGCAATCAGCCCCAGCATTTT
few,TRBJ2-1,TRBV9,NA,CASSVGLLYNEQFF,TGTGCCAGCAGCGTAGGGCTACTTTACAATGAGCAGTTCTTC
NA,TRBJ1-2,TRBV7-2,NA,CASSLDKTIHGYTF,TGTGCCAGCAGCTTAGACAAAACGATCCATGGCTACACCTTC
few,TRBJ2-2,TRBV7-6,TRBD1,CASSAGTGVLNTGELFF,TGTGCCAGCAGCGCCGGGACAGGGGTCCTGAACACCGGGGAGCTGTTTTTT
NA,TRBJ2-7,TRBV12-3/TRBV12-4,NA,CASRAQMDEQYF,TGTGCCAGCAGGGCACAGATGGACGAGCAGTACTTC
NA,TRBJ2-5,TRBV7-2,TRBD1,CASSQNRQGGETQYF,TGTGCCAGCAGTCAAAATCGACAGGGTGGGGAGACCCAGTACTTC
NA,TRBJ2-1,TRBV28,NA,CASSLGGMRYNEQFF,TGTGCCAGCAGTTTAGGCGGGATGAGATACAATGAGCAGTTCTTC
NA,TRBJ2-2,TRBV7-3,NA,CASSTGTSNTGELFF,TGTGCCAGCAGTACCGGGACATCGAACACCGGGGAGCTGTTTTTT
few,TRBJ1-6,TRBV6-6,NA,CASSYGGRSPLHF,TGTGCCAGCAGTTACGGGGGACGCTCACCCCTCCACTTT
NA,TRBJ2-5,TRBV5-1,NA,CASGDQNYQETQYF,TGCGCCAGCGGGGACCAGAACTACCAAGAGACCCAGTACTTC
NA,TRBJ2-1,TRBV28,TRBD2,CASGLAGGSDEQFF,TGTGCCAGCGGTCTAGCGGGAGGGTCGGATGAGCAGTTCTTC
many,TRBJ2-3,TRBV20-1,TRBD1,CSARQGKETDTQYF,TGCAGTGCCCGACAGGGGAAGGAAACAGATACGCAGTATTTT
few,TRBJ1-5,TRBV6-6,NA,CASYLDGNQPQHF,TGTGCCAGCTACCTTGACGGGAATCAGCCCCAGCATTTT
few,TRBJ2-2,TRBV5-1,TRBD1,CASSPGQGGIDGELFF,TGCGCCAGCAGTCCTGGACAGGGAGGTATCGACGGGGAGCTGTTTTTT
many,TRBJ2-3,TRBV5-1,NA,CASSPGVGTDTQYF,TGCGCCAGCAGCCCAGGGGTTGGCACAGATACGCAGTATTTT
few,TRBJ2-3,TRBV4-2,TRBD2,CASSRLAVTDTQYF,TGTGCCAGCAGCCGTCTAGCGGTAACAGATACGCAGTATTTT
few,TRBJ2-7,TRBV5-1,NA,CASSVGILGEQYF,TGCGCCAGCAGCGTCGGGATACTGGGCGAGCAGTACTTC
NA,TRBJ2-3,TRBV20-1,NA,CSASRDARPDTQYF,TGCAGTGCTAGTCGGGACGCGAGGCCAGATACGCAGTATTTT
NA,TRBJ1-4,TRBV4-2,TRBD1,CASSPPDREREKLFF,TGTGCCAGCAGCCCCCCGGACAGGGAAAGAGAAAAACTGTTTTTT
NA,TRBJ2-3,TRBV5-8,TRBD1,CASSYPGQGIDTQYF,TGTGCCAGCAGCTATCCGGGACAGGGGATAGATACGCAGTATTTT
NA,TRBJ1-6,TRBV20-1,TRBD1,CSAEDRVNSPLHF,TGCAGTGCTGAGGACAGGGTTAATTCACCCCTCCACTTT
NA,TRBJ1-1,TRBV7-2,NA,CASSNEPNTEAFF,TGTGCCAGCAGCAACGAGCCTAACACTGAAGCTTTCTTT
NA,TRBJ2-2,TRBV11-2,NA,CASSSVIGTGELFF,TGTGCCAGCAGCTCTGTGATCGGGACCGGGGAGCTGTTTTTT
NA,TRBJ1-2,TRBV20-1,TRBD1,CSARDRVNGYTF,TGCAGTGCTCGGGACAGGGTAAATGGCTACACCTTC
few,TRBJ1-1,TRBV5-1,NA,CASSPTTATEAFF,TGCGCCAGCAGCCCTACGACTGCAACTGAAGCTTTCTTT
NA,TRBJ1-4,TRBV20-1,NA,CSARDYRQGGEKLFF,TGCAGTGCTAGAGATTACCGGCAGGGAGGTGAAAAACTGTTTTTT
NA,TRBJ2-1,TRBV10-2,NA,CASGRSGYSYNEQFF,TGCGCCAGCGGGAGGAGCGGTTACTCCTACAATGAGCAGTTCTTC
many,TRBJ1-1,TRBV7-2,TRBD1,CASGYRGTNTEAFF,TGTGCCAGCGGATACAGGGGGACGAACACTGAAGCTTTCTTT
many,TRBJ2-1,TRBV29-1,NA,CSVSGSLIDEQFF,TGCAGCGTTTCCGGGTCCTTAATCGATGAGCAGTTCTTC
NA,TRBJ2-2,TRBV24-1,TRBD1,CATSDSTPRGTQKTGELFF,TGTGCCACCAGTGATTCGACCCCCAGGGGGACGCAAAAGACCGGGGAGCTGTTTTTT
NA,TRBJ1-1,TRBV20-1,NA,CSAPFRGGNTEAFF,TGCAGTGCACCCTTCCGAGGGGGGAACACTGAAGCTTTCTTT
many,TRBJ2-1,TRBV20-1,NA,CSARGDNEQFF,TGCAGTGCTAGAGGGGACAATGAGCAGTTCTTC
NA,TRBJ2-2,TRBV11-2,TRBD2,CASSPMPLAGDATGELFF,TGTGCCAGCAGCCCCATGCCATTAGCGGGAGATGCTACCGGGGAGCTGTTTTTT
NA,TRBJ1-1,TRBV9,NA,CASSGETEAFF,TGTGCCAGCAGCGGGGAAACTGAAGCTTTCTTT
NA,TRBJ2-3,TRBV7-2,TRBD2,CASSYSGGRTDTQYF,TGTGCCAGCAGCTATAGCGGGGGCCGCACAGATACGCAGTATTTT
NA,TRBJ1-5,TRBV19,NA,CASSPRAGASNQPQHF,TGTGCCAGTAGTCCCCGGGCAGGGGCTAGCAATCAGCCCCAGCATTTT
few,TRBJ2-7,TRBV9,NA,CASSVEVGGNEQYF,TGTGCCAGCAGCGTAGAGGTCGGTGGCAACGAGCAGTACTTC
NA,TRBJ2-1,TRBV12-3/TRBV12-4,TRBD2,CASSRTSGSNDEQFF,TGTGCCAGCAGCCGGACTAGCGGGAGTAACGATGAGCAGTTCTTC
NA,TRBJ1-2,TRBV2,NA,CASSRTDRGYTF,TGTGCCAGCAGTAGGACTGACCGGGGCTACACCTTC
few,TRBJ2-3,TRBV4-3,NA,CASSQGAEVTDTQYF,TGCGCCAGCAGCCAAGGGGCAGAAGTCACAGATACGCAGTATTTT
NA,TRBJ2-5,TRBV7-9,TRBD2,CASEGAGGKTQYF,TGTGCCAGCGAGGGAGCGGGGGGTAAGACCCAGTACTTC
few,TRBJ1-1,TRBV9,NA,CASSPGDLNTEAFF,TGTGCCAGCAGCCCGGGGGACTTGAACACTGAAGCTTTCTTT
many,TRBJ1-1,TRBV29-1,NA,CSVAHWNTEAFF,TGCAGCGTGGCTCACTGGAACACTGAAGCTTTCTTT
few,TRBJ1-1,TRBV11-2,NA,CASSFAFGVGTEAFF,TGTGCCAGCAGCTTCGCTTTCGGGGTTGGCACTGAAGCTTTCTTT